Listed here is a single T cell receptor (beta chain). Other DNA sequences in this sample translate to the same CDR3. The sample is drawn from a study of blood T cell repertoires in COVID-19. About the study: Both acute and convalescent COVID-19 samples were obtained from the United States, Italy and Spain. PBMCs, B-cell-depleted T cells, or T cells were the source of the cDNA or gDNA that made up the material.

Original analysis: By means of reference gene primer amplification, nucleated cell counts were estimated. Repertoires were generated with immunoSEQ multiplex PCR, while TCRdb's copy carries only in-frame clones and drops some. That table supplies the V and J calls and clone size; D and trimming were determined from the DNA. The data show about 220,000 clones, around 80% seen once. This receptor was identified in an older woman with acute or convalescent COVID-19. Sequences were obtained from peripheral blood.

Here the CDR3 reads CAWSTGMFYGYTF. CDR3 nucleotides: TGTGCCTGGAGTACAGGAATGTTCTATGGCTACACCTTC. V gene TRBV30 combines with J gene TRBJ1-2; D possibly corresponds to TRBD1 (5 bases). This CDR3 spans 13 amino acids. Germline assignment: CDR1 GTSNPN and CDR2 SVGIG (reference sequence). The V end was cut by 2 bases, the J end by 4 bases, with 11 bases between.